This T cell receptor beta chain derives from a study of blood T cell repertoires in COVID-19. The overall study: Sources were T cells, B-cell-depleted T cells, or PBMCs; the material itself was cDNA or gDNA.

Trimming at V came to 6 bases and at J to 7 bases, leaving 10 bases not matched to a gene. The length of the CDR3 is 14 residues. Germline values: CDR1 MNHEY, CDR2 SVGAGI. Authors' data handling: By means of reference gene primer amplification, nucleated cell counts were estimated. Produced via immunoSEQ multiplex PCR; TCRdb's table is partial and in-frame only. The V and J calls and the clone size are those of that table, but D and trimming were determined from the DNA. The sample includes about 300,000 clones, about 84% of them seen just once. The origin of this receptor is a woman aged 50 to 65 with acute or convalescent COVID-19. V is TRBV6-5 and J is TRBJ1-1, with TRBD1 matching over 8 bases. What was sequenced was peripheral blood. The CDR3 nucleotides read TGTGCCAGCAGCCGGGACAGGACACCTCGTGAAGCTTTCTTT. It translates to CASSRDRTPREAFF.